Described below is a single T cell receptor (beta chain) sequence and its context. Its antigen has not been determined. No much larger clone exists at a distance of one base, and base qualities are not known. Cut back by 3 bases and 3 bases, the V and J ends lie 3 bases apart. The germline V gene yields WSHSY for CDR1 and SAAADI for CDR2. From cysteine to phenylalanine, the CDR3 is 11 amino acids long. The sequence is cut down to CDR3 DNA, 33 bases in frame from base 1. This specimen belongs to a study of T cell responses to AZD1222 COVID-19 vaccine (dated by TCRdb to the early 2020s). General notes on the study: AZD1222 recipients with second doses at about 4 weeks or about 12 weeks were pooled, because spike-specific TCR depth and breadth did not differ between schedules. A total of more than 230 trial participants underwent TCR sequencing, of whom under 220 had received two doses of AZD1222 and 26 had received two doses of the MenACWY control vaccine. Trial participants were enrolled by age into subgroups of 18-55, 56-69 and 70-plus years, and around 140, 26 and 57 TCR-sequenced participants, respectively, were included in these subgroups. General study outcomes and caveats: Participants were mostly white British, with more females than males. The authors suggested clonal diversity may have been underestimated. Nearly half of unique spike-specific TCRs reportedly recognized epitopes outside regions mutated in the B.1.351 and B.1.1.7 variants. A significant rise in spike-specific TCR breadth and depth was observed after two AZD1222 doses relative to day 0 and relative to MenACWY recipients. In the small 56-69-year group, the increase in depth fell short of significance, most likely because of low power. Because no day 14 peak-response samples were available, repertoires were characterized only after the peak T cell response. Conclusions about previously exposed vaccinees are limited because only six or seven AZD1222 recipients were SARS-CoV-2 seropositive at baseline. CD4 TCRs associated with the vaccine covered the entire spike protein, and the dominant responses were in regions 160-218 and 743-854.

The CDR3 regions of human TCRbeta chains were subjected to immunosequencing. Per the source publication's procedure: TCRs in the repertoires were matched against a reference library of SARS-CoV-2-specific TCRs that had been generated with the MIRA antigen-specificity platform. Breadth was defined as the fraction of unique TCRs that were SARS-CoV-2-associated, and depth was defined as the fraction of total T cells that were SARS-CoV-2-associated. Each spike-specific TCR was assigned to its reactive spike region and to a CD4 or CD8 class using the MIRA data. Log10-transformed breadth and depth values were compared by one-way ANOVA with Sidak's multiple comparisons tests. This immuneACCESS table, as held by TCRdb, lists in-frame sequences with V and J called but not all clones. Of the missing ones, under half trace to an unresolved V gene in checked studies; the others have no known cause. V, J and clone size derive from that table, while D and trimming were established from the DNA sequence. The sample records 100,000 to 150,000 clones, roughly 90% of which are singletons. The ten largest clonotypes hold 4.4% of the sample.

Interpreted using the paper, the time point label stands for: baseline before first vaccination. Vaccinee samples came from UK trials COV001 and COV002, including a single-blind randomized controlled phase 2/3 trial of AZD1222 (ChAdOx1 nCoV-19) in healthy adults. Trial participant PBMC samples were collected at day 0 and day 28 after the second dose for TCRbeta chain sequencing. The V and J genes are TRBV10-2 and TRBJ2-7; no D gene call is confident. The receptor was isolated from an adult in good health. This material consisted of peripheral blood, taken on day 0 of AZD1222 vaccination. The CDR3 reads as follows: CASSDGYEQYF. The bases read TGCGCCAGCAGTGACGGCTACGAGCAGTACTTC.